Listed here are 6 T cell receptor beta chains from one sample, sequenced in a study of T cell responses to AZD1222 COVID-19 vaccine. Clones were read by immunoSEQ multiplex PCR, and TCRdb kept only the in-frame ones, dropping some. Of about 150,000 clones in the sample, roughly nine tenths were seen once. The sample was peripheral blood, taken 28 days after the second dose of the MenACWY control vaccine. These receptors were taken from an adult who received the MenACWY meningococcal vaccine as a control.

With regard to this clone: The identical CDR3 is also encoded by other nucleotide sequences in the sample. The chain recombines TRBV18 with TRBJ1-1, with D hard to call. This CDR3 has 13 residues. Trimming stripped 2 bases from V and 1 base from J, with 5 bases between. The germline V gene has CDR1 KGHSH and CDR2 LQKENI. The DNA for the CDR3 is TGTGCCAGCTCACCAGGACGGAACACTGAAGCTTTCTTT. Its protein is CASSPGRNTEAFF.

This sequence joins TRBV7-6 and TRBJ2-7; 9 nucleotides match TRBD1. V shed 4 bases and J 2 bases; nucleotides not matched to a gene: 3. From germline, CDR1 is SGHVS and CDR2 FNYEAQ. This CDR3 region has 14 residues. CDR3 residues: CASSYGQGPYEQYF. The DNA for the CDR3 is TGTGCCAGCAGCTACGGACAGGGGCCCTACGAGCAGTACTTC.

CDR3 in amino acids: CASSAAASNEQFF. In DNA, the CDR3 is TGTGCCAGCAGCGCTGCCGCAAGCAATGAGCAGTTCTTC. The V call is TRBV9, the J call TRBJ2-1; D not resolved. V lost 3 bases, J lost 6 bases, and 10 bases lay in between. Germline CDR1 is SGDLS and CDR2 is YYNGEE. The CDR3 covers 13 residues.

This chain links TRBV4-1 with TRBJ2-3; D might be TRBD2 (6 bases). This CDR3 spans 17 amino acids. The V end was cut by 0 bases, the J end by 0 bases, with 13 bases between. Germline lookup yields CDR1 MGHRA and CDR2 YSYEKL. CDR3 bases: TGCGCCAGCAGCCAAGAACCCGCGGGGCCTAGCACAGATACGCAGTATTTT. Translation gives CASSQEPAGPSTDTQYF.

The rearrangement links TRBV9 to TRBJ2-3, with 8 bases aligning to TRBD2. Germline V gives CDR1 SGDLS, CDR2 YYNGEE. Germline trimming cut 0 bases from V and 8 bases from J; bases unmatched to any gene: 14. The CDR3 runs 17 residues. The CDR3, as DNA: TGTGCCAGCAGCGTAGTTGAGGACGGGGGGGCCTTGGTTACGCAGTATTTT. Translating gives CASSVVEDGGALVTQYF.

The chain uses TRBV7-3 and TRBJ1-1; D possibly corresponds to TRBD1 (6 bases). CDR1 and CDR2 from the germline V gene are SGHTA and FQGTGA. The CDR3 totals 14 residues. V lost 3 bases, J lost 5 bases, and 13 bases lay in between. CDR3: CASSFARGTTEAFF. The CDR3, as DNA: TGTGCCAGCAGCTTTGCCCGGGGGACAACTGAAGCTTTCTTT.